This passage covers 21 T cell receptor beta chains from one sample sequenced in a study of blood T cell repertoires in COVID-19. The assay was immunoSEQ multiplex PCR, and TCRdb's table has in-frame clones only and misses some. The table includes 99,000 or so clones, more than 70% detected once. The sequencing sample was made of peripheral blood. These receptors were collected from a woman in her fifties or sixties in a cohort sampled during active or convalescent COVID-19.

V is TRBV19 and J is TRBJ2-5, with 15 bases that match TRBD2. The germline V gene encodes CDR1 LNHDA and CDR2 SQIVND (reference sequence). This CDR3 is 15 amino acids long. V shed 6 bases, J shed 5 bases, and the junction held 4 bases outside the gene matches. The CDR3 DNA follows: TGTGCCAGTAGAGGACTAGCGGGGGGGGAGGAGACCCAGTACTTC. Its translation: CASRGLAGGEETQYF.

The chain recombines TRBV3-1 (or the pseudogene TRBV3-2) with TRBJ2-3; 11 nucleotides align to TRBD2. The V gene end was trimmed by 4 bases and the J gene end by 5 bases; junction bases not matched to a gene: 11. The CDR3 loop spans 17 amino acids. Germline CDR1 and CDR2: LGHDT and YNNKEL (reference sequence). CDR3 amino acids: CASSPRVSGGAGDTQYF. The CDR3 bases are TGTGCCAGCAGCCCCCGTGTTAGCGGGGGGGCCGGAGATACGCAGTATTTT.

The V gene is TRBV23-1, the J gene TRBJ1-5; 9 positions agree with TRBD1. TRBV23-1 is noted as an ORF with a role that remains uncertain. CDR3 length: 17 amino acids. The J segment lost 0 bases and the V segment lost 7 bases, leaving 10 bases of the junction unmatched. This CDR3 reads CASTGQGTPYSNQPQHF. CDR3 sequence (DNA): TGCGCCAGCACGGGACAGGGTACTCCTTATAGCAATCAGCCCCAGCATTTT.

The V and J genes are TRBV5-8 and TRBJ1-2; 8 bases match TRBD1. There are 12 residues in the CDR3. Germline loops: CDR1 SGHTS, CDR2 YDEGEE. After removal of 9 bases from V and 5 bases from J, the junction contained 6 bases not matched to a gene. The CDR3 loop is CAIQGAVYGYTF. CDR3 nucleotide sequence: TGTGCCATTCAGGGGGCCGTTTATGGCTACACCTTC.

The V gene is TRBV5-1, the J gene TRBJ2-7; D unresolved. Germline CDR1 SGHRS, CDR2 YFSETQ. V lost 0 bases to trimming and J lost 0 bases, with 7 bases between them. The CDR3 is made up of 14 amino acids. The CDR3 nucleotides are TGCGCCAGCAGCTTGGGTGGCAACTCCTACGAGCAGTACTTC. It specifies CASSLGGNSYEQYF.

The V and J genes are TRBV7-9 and TRBJ1-5; D ambiguous. Germline loops: CDR1 SEHNR, CDR2 FQNEAQ (reference sequence). The length of the CDR3 is 17 residues. Between the trimmed V and J ends, which lost 2 bases and 0 bases, there was a span of 14 bases. CDR3 protein: CASSLSGSEYSNQPQHF. The CDR3 region has the DNA TGTGCCAGCAGCTTATCAGGTTCGGAATATAGCAATCAGCCCCAGCATTTT. Supplemented by reference TRBV7-9 and TRBJ1-5, the full variable domain reads DTGVSQNPRHKITKRGQNVTFRCDPISEHNRLYWYRQTLGQGPEFLTYFQNEAQLEKSRLLSDRFSAERPKGSFSTLEIQRTEQGDSAMYLCASSLSGSEYSNQPQHFGDGTRLSIL.

A word on this clone: At one end, the junction sequence differs from germline, possibly due to a read error. The V gene is TRBV19, the J gene TRBJ1-5; D unclear. Germline V gene lookup returns CDR1 LNHDA and CDR2 SQIVND (reference sequence). The CDR3 extends over 12 amino acids. CDR3 region: CASSPRGTAVDF. In nucleotides, the CDR3 is TGTGCCAGTAGTCCCCGCGGAACGGCCGTGGATTTT.

J is TRBJ2-1 and V is TRBV27, with 16 bases fitting TRBD2. With V trimmed by 5 bases and J by 8 bases, 6 bases remained unmatched. CDR1 MNHEY and CDR2 SMNVEV come from the germline V gene (reference sequence). This CDR3 is built from 16 residues. CDR3 protein: CASSDGTSGRGDEQFF. CDR3 bases: TGTGCCAGCAGTGACGGGACTAGCGGGAGGGGTGATGAGCAGTTCTTC.

This chain connects TRBV19 to TRBJ2-5; 7 nucleotides align to TRBD1. V lost 5 bases and J lost 7; bases outside the gene matches: 10. The CDR3 is 14 amino acids. Germline lookup yields CDR1 LNHDA and CDR2 SQIVND (reference sequence). The CDR3 loop is CASSPGGRGSTQYF. CDR3 in DNA: TGTGCCAGTAGTCCTGGGGGCAGGGGGTCGACCCAGTACTTC. The full variable domain, rest sourced from reference TRBV19 and TRBJ2-5, is DGGITQSPKYLFRKEGQNVTLSCEQNLNHDAMYWYRQDPGQGLRLIYYSQIVNDFQKGDIAEGYSVSREKKESFPLTVTSAQKNPTAFYLCASSPGGRGSTQYFGPGTRLLVL.

V and J are TRBV11-3 and TRBJ2-1, with 16 bases fitting TRBD2. Germline V gives CDR1 SGHNT, CDR2 YENEEA. V trimming: 1 base; J trimming: 10 bases; junction bases outside the gene matches: 4. The CDR3 sequence is 16 residues long. In DNA, the CDR3 is TGTGCCAGCAGCTTAGGGGGACTAGCGGGAGGGAGGGAGCAGTTCTTC. It specifies CASSLGGLAGGREQFF.

The chain carries TRBV7-8 and TRBJ1-1, with 7 bases identical to TRBD1. The V gene end was trimmed by 1 base and the J gene end by 5 bases; junction bases not matched to a gene: 10. The CDR3 spans 16 residues. The germline gives CDR1 SGHVS, CDR2 FQNEAQ. The CDR3 sequence: CASSLVRTGKGTEAFF. In nucleotides, the CDR3 is TGTGCCAGCAGCTTAGTTAGGACAGGTAAAGGTACTGAAGCTTTCTTT.

This chain connects TRBV5-1 to TRBJ1-1, with D possibly being TRBD1 (6 bases). The CDR3 contains 15 residues. The germline CDR1 and CDR2 sequences are SGHRS and YFSETQ. V dropped 0 bases and J dropped 1 base, with 10 bases sitting between them. Here the CDR3 reads CASSLARGENTEAFF. DNA for the CDR3: TGCGCCAGCAGCTTGGCCAGGGGAGAGAACACTGAAGCTTTCTTT.

The rearrangement links TRBV20-1 to TRBJ1-5; D is perhaps TRBD1 (6 bases). Trimming cost V 3 bases and J 4 bases, with 19 bases left between them. The CDR3 consists of 16 residues. Germline V gene data show CDR1 as DFQATT and CDR2 as SNEGSKA (reference sequence). The chain's CDR3 is CSASLGGGVGNQPQHF. The CDR3 nucleotides read TGCAGTGCTAGTTTGGGAGGGGGAGTAGGAAATCAGCCCCAGCATTTT.

J is TRBJ1-5 and V is TRBV28; 9 bases are shared with TRBD1. With V trimmed by 2 bases and J by 6 bases, 5 bases remained unmatched. The germline gives CDR1 MDHEN, CDR2 SYDVKM. The CDR3 runs 15 residues. This CDR3 reads CASSLPGTGIQPQHF. CDR3 DNA sequence: TGTGCCAGCAGTTTACCCGGGACAGGGATTCAGCCCCAGCATTTT.

The rearrangement links TRBV19 to TRBJ1-2; 7 bases fit TRBD1. Trimming cost V 5 bases and J 0 bases; bases outside gene matches: 15. This CDR3 has 18 residues. Germline loops: CDR1 LNHDA, CDR2 SQIVND (reference sequence). CDR3: CASSALRLTGQPNYGYTF. The CDR3 bases are TGTGCCAGTAGTGCCCTTCGCCTGACAGGGCAACCTAACTATGGCTACACCTTC.

V is TRBV19 and J is TRBJ1-1; D is possibly TRBD1 (5 bases). The CDR3 consists of 18 residues. Trimming took off 6 bases at V and 0 bases at J, with 23 bases between the two ends. Per germline, CDR1 LNHDA and CDR2 SQIVND (reference sequence). Here the CDR3 DNA reads TGTGCCAGTAGCCTCCGCGGGGCGGTGGGTTTGGTGAACACTGAAGCTTTCTTT. Amino acid sequence: CASSLRGAVGLVNTEAFF. Full variable domain (rest looked up from reference TRBV19 and TRBJ1-1): DGGITQSPKYLFRKEGQNVTLSCEQNLNHDAMYWYRQDPGQGLRLIYYSQIVNDFQKGDIAEGYSVSREKKESFPLTVTSAQKNPTAFYLCASSLRGAVGLVNTEAFFGQGTRLTVV.

The genes are TRBV5-4 and TRBJ2-3; 14 bases line up with TRBD2. CDR1 SGHNT and CDR2 YYREEE come from the germline V gene (reference sequence). CDR3 length: 17 residues. Losses at the gene ends were 2 bases for V and 0 bases for J; bases not matched to a gene: 2. Here the CDR3 reads CASSFRLAGGSTDTQYF. CDR3 in DNA: TGTGCCAGCAGCTTTCGACTAGCGGGGGGGAGCACAGATACGCAGTATTTT. The complete variable domain, with remaining parts taken from reference TRBV5-4 and TRBJ2-3, reads ETGVTQSPTHLIKTRGQQVTLRCSSQSGHNTVSWYQQALGQGPQFIFQYYREEENGRGNFPPRFSGLQFPNYSSELNVNALELDDSALYLCASSFRLAGGSTDTQYFGPGTRLTVL.

V and J are TRBV28 and TRBJ2-7; TRBD1 might be the D (6 bases). The V and J ends lost 4 bases and 6 bases respectively, with 13 bases between them. The CDR3 has 13 residues. Germline CDR1 reads MDHEN; CDR2 reads SYDVKM. CDR3 coding DNA: TGTGCCAGCAGTTCCTACAGGGTTTCCGAGCAGTACTTC. Amino acid sequence: CASSSYRVSEQYF.

The genes are TRBV19 and TRBJ1-1; D possibly corresponds to TRBD1 (5 bases). Germline V gene lookup returns CDR1 LNHDA and CDR2 SQIVND (reference sequence). The CDR3 totals 13 residues. The germline V and J ends were trimmed by 5 bases and 4 bases, with 11 bases remaining between them. The CDR3 nucleotides read TGTGCCAGTAGTTGGGGCAGGGCCACTGAAGCTTTCTTT. Amino acids: CASSWGRATEAFF.

The gene calls are TRBV10-3 and TRBJ2-7; D may be TRBD2 (6 bases). The germline V gene has CDR1 ENHRY and CDR2 SYGVKD. The V end was cut by 6 bases, the J end by 6 bases, with 9 bases between. CDR3 length: 11 residues. CDR3 in amino acids: CAIRSGSEQYF. DNA of the CDR3: TGTGCCATCAGAAGCGGGTCCGAGCAGTACTTC.

V gene TRBV5-4 combines with J gene TRBJ2-3, with a weak D call TRBD1 (5 bases). V shed 3 bases and J shed 3 bases, with 11 bases lying between them. The CDR3 has 14 amino acids. Germline CDR1 and CDR2: SGHNT and YYREEE (reference sequence). CDR3 DNA: TGTGCCAGCAGCTGGACCCAGGGAACAGATACGCAGTATTTT. Translation gives CASSWTQGTDTQYF.